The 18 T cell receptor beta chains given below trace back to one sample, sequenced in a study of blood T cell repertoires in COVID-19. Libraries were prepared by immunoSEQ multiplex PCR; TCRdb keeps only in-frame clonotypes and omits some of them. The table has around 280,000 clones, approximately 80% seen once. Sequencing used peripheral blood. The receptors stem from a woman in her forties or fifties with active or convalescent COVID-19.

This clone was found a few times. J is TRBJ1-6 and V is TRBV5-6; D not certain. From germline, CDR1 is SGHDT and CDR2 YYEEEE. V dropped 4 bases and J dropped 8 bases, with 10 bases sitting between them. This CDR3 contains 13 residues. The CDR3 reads CASSPHPDSPLHF. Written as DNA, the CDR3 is TGTGCCAGCAGCCCCCACCCAGATTCACCCCTCCACTTT. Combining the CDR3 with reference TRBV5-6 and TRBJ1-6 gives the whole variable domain DAGVTQSPTHLIKTRGQQVTLRCSPKSGHDTVSWYQQALGQGPQFIFQYYEEEERQRGNFPDRFSGHQFPNYSSELNVNALLLGDSALYLCASSPHPDSPLHFGNGTRLTVT.

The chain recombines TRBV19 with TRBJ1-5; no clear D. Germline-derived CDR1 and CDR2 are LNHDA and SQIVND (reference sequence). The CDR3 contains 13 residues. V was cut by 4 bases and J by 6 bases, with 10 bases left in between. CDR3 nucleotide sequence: TGTGCCAGTAGTACCCAGTATGGTCAGCCCCAGCATTTT. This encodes CASSTQYGQPQHF. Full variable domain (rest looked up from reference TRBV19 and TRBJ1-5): DGGITQSPKYLFRKEGQNVTLSCEQNLNHDAMYWYRQDPGQGLRLIYYSQIVNDFQKGDIAEGYSVSREKKESFPLTVTSAQKNPTAFYLCASSTQYGQPQHFGDGTRLSIL.

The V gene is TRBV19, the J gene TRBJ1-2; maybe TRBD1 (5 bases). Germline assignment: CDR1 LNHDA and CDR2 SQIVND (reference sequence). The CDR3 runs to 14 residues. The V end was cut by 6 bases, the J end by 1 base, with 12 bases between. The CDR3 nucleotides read TGTGCCAGTAGGAAAGGGGTTCTTAACTATGGCTACACCTTC. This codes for CASRKGVLNYGYTF.

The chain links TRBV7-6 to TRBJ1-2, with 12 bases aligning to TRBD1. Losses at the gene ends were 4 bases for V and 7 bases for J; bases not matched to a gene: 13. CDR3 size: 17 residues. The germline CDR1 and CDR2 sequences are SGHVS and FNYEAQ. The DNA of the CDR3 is TGTGCCAGCAGCTCGCTCCTCACCGGGACAGGGGGCCGTGGCTACACCTTC. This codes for CASSSLLTGTGGRGYTF.

DNA for the CDR3: TGCGCCAGCAGCTTCATACTAGCGGGCCAAGAGACCCAGTACTTC. Its translation is CASSFILAGQETQYF. The chain is built from TRBV5-1 and TRBJ2-5, with 9 bases that match TRBD2. Unmatched junction bases numbered 3, after V lost 2 bases and J lost 1 base. Germline V gene data show CDR1 as SGHRS and CDR2 as YFSETQ. The CDR3 has 15 residues.

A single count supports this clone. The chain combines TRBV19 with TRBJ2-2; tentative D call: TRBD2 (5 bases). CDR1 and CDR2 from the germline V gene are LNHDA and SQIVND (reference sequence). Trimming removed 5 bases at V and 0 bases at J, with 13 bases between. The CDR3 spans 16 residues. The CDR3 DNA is TGTGCCAGTAGTTTCTTGGGAGTCGCGAACACCGGGGAGCTGTTTTTT. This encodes CASSFLGVANTGELFF.

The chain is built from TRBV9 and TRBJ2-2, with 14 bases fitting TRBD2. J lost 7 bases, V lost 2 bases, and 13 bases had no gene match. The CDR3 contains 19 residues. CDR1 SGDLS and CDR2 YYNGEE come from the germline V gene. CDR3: CASSVRPGTSGSLVGELFF. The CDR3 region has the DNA TGTGCCAGCAGCGTCCGCCCCGGGACTAGCGGGAGCCTGGTCGGGGAGCTGTTTTTT.

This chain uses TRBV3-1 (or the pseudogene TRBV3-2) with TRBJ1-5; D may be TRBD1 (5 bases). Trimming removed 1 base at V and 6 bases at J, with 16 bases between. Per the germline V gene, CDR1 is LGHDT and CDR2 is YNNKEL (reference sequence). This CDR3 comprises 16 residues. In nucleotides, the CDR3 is TGTGCCAGCAGCCAAGCTTCGGTGGCGGGGACTCAGCCCCAGCATTTT. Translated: CASSQASVAGTQPQHF.

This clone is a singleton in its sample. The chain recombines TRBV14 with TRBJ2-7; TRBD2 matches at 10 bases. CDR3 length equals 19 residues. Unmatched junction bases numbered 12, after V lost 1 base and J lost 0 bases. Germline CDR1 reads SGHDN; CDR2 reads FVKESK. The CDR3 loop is CASSQVWGQPSGSSYEQYF. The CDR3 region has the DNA TGTGCCAGCAGCCAAGTTTGGGGTCAACCTAGCGGGAGCTCCTACGAGCAGTACTTC.

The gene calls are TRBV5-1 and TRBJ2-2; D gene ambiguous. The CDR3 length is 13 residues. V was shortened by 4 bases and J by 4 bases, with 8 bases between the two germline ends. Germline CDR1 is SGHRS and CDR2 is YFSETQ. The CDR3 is CASSLPLTGELFF. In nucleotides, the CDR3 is TGCGCCAGCAGCCTACCACTCACCGGGGAGCTGTTTTTT.

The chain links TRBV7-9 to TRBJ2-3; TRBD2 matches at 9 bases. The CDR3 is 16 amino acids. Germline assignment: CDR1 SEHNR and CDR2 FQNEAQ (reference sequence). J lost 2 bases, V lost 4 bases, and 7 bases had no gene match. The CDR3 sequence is CASSSRLAETTDTQYF. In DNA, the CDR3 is TGTGCCAGCAGCTCTCGACTAGCGGAGACCACAGATACGCAGTATTTT.

The DNA of the CDR3 is TGTGCCAGCAGCCAGACAGGAGGGGGCTCAGGAAACACCATATATTTT. This gives the protein CASSQTGGGSGNTIYF. V is TRBV3-1 (or the pseudogene TRBV3-2) and J is TRBJ1-3; 7 nucleotides align to TRBD1. The V segment lost 3 bases and the J segment 4 bases; nucleotides outside the gene matches: 9. The germline gives CDR1 LGHDT, CDR2 YNNKEL (reference sequence). The CDR3 spans 16 residues.

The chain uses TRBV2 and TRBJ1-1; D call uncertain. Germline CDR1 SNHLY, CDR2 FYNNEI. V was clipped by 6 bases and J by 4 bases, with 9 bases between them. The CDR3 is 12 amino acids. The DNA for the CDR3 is TGTGCCAGCAGAAGAACGAGCACTGAAGCTTTCTTT. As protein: CASRRTSTEAFF. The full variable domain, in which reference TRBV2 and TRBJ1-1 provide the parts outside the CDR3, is EPEVTQTPSHQVTQMGQEVILRCVPISNHLYFYWYRQILGQKVEFLVSFYNNEISEKSEIFDDQFSVERPDGSNFTLKIRSTKLEDSAMYFCASRRTSTEAFFGQGTRLTVV.

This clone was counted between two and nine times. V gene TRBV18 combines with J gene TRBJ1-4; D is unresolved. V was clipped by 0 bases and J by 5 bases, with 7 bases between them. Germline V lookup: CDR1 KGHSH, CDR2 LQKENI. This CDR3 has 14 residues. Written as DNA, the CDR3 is TGTGCCAGCTCACCACCGGGAGGGAATGAAAAACTGTTTTTT. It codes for CASSPPGGNEKLFF.

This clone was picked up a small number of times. This chain's CDR3 is CASSVVQAAPYGYTF. In nucleotides, the CDR3 is TGTGCCAGCAGCGTAGTACAGGCGGCCCCCTATGGCTACACCTTC. The chain carries TRBV9 and TRBJ1-2; D perhaps matches TRBD1 (5 bases). Trimming cost V 0 bases and J 4 bases, with 13 bases left between them. Germline loops: CDR1 SGDLS, CDR2 YYNGEE. This CDR3 region has 15 residues.

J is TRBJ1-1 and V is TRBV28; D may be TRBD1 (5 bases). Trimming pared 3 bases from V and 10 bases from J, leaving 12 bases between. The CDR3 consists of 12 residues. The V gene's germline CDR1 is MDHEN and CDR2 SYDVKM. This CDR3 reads CASSFQGVGAFF. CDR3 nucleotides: TGTGCCAGCAGTTTTCAAGGGGTTGGAGCTTTCTTT.

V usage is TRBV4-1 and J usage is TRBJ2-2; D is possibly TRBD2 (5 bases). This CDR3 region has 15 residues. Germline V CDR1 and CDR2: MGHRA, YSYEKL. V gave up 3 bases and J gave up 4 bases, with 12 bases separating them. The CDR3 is CASSQRVWVTGELFF. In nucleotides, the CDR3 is TGCGCCAGCAGCCAGAGGGTTTGGGTCACCGGGGAGCTGTTTTTT.

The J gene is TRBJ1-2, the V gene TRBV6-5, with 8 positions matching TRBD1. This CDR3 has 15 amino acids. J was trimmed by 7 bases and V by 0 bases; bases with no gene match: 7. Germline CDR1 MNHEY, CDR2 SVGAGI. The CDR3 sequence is CASSYSPGGKGGYTF. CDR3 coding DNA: TGTGCCAGCAGTTACTCGCCAGGGGGCAAAGGTGGCTACACCTTC.